These 10 T cell receptor beta chains came from one sample sequenced in a study of cytomegalovirus exposure and HLA in healthy donors. The PCR employed 60 Vbeta primers together with 13 Jbeta primers. The table came from immunoSEQ multiplex PCR; TCRdb's copy has only in-frame clones and leaves some out. This sample has 140,000 to 150,000 clones, with around 65% found just once. Sequenced: PBMCs. The receptors come from a male donor in good health and CMV-seronegative.

This clone was detected once. V is TRBV13 and J is TRBJ2-2; D is perhaps TRBD2 (7 bases). Per germline, CDR1 PRHDT and CDR2 FYEKMQ (reference sequence). Trimming shortened V by 4 bases and J by 0 bases, and 12 bases separated the two germline ends. The CDR3 spans 16 residues. DNA for the CDR3: TGTGCCAGCAGCTACGACGGGGGGCCGAACACCGGGGAGCTGTTTTTT. Amino acid sequence: CASSYDGGPNTGELFF.

The V and J genes are TRBV5-4 and TRBJ1-1; D gene unclear. The germline V and J ends were trimmed by 0 bases and 1 base, with 7 bases remaining between them. The CDR3 has 14 residues. Germline V CDR1 and CDR2: SGHNT, YYREEE (reference sequence). DNA for the CDR3: TGTGCCAGCAGCTTGGCCGCGGAGAACACTGAAGCTTTCTTT. Its translation: CASSLAAENTEAFF.

The chain combines TRBV5-6 with TRBJ1-1; tentative D call: TRBD1 (5 bases). The CDR3 is 14 amino acids. Germline CDR1 SGHDT, CDR2 YYEEEE. V was cut by 1 base and J by 0 bases, with 7 bases left in between. The CDR3, as DNA: TGTGCCAGCAGCTTGCTGACAGTGAACACTGAAGCTTTCTTT. Translation: CASSLLTVNTEAFF. The full variable domain, its missing parts supplied by reference TRBV5-6 and TRBJ1-1, is DAGVTQSPTHLIKTRGQQVTLRCSPKSGHDTVSWYQQALGQGPQFIFQYYEEEERQRGNFPDRFSGHQFPNYSSELNVNALLLGDSALYLCASSLLTVNTEAFFGQGTRLTVV.

The V gene is TRBV5-4, the J gene TRBJ2-5; 10 nucleotides agree with TRBD1. The germline V gene encodes CDR1 SGHNT and CDR2 YYREEE (reference sequence). With 1 base clipped from V and 5 bases from J, the junction kept 5 bases outside the gene matches. The CDR3 loop spans 15 amino acids. The CDR3 DNA reads TGTGCCAGCAGCTTGAGACAGGGGGCCACGGAGACCCAGTACTTC. Its protein product is CASSLRQGATETQYF.

The rearrangement uses TRBV11-2 and TRBJ1-1; maybe TRBD1 (5 bases). V was pared by 7 bases and J by 2 bases, with 11 bases between. Germline V gene data show CDR1 as SGHAT and CDR2 as FQNNGV. The CDR3 runs to 13 residues. This chain's CDR3 is CASNRGLNTEAFF. The CDR3 DNA is TGTGCCAGCAACCGGGGGTTAAACACTGAAGCTTTCTTT. Supplemented by reference TRBV11-2 and TRBJ1-1, the full variable domain reads EAGVAQSPRYKIIEKRQSVAFWCNPISGHATLYWYQQILGQGPKLLIQFQNNGVVDDSQLPKDRFSAERLKGVDSTLKIQPAKLEDSAVYLCASNRGLNTEAFFGQGTRLTVV.

The chain recombines TRBV11-2 with TRBJ1-2, with a possible D match to TRBD1 (5 bases). Germline lookup yields CDR1 SGHAT and CDR2 FQNNGV. This CDR3 has 15 amino acids. V dropped 5 bases and J dropped 6 bases, with 19 bases sitting between them. The CDR3 sequence: CASSTRVGLRDGYTF. DNA of the CDR3: TGTGCCAGCAGCACTCGAGTGGGGCTTAGGGATGGCTACACCTTC.

The CDR3 nucleotides read TGCAGCGTTGCCAGGGATGGTGAAAAACTGTTTTTT. Translated, it gives CSVARDGEKLFF. The chain carries TRBV29-1 and TRBJ1-4; a weak D match, TRBD1 (5 bases). From germline, CDR1 is SQVTM and CDR2 ANQGSEA. Trimming pared 4 bases from V and 7 bases from J, leaving 10 bases between. The CDR3 spans 12 residues.

The chain recombines TRBV5-4 with TRBJ2-1; 7 positions agree with TRBD1. The CDR3 runs to 15 residues. V was clipped by 3 bases and J by 2 bases; unmatched bases: 5. Germline lookup yields CDR1 SGHNT and CDR2 YYREEE (reference sequence). The CDR3 reads CASSYVDRTYNEQFF. The DNA for the CDR3 is TGTGCCAGCAGCTACGTGGACAGGACCTACAATGAGCAGTTCTTC.

This chain connects TRBV18 to TRBJ2-5, with D hard to call. The J call could be wrong; TRBJ2-7 is a better fit for the DNA end. The CDR3 runs 15 residues. Germline loops: CDR1 KGHSH, CDR2 LQKENI. As DNA, the CDR3 is TGTGCCAGCTCACCTACCCGGGTCGGCACCTACGAGCAGTACTTC. It is translated as CASSPTRVGTYEQYF.

This clone was picked up one time. CDR3 DNA sequence: TGTGCCAGCTACCCCCTAGCGGGGGGGCCTGATACGCAGTATTTT. The encoded protein is CASYPLAGGPDTQYF. This chain links TRBV6-5 with TRBJ2-3, with 12 bases that match TRBD2. Germline loops: CDR1 MNHEY, CDR2 SVGAGI. The V segment lost 8 bases and the J segment 6 bases; nucleotides outside the gene matches: 9. The CDR3 has 15 amino acids.